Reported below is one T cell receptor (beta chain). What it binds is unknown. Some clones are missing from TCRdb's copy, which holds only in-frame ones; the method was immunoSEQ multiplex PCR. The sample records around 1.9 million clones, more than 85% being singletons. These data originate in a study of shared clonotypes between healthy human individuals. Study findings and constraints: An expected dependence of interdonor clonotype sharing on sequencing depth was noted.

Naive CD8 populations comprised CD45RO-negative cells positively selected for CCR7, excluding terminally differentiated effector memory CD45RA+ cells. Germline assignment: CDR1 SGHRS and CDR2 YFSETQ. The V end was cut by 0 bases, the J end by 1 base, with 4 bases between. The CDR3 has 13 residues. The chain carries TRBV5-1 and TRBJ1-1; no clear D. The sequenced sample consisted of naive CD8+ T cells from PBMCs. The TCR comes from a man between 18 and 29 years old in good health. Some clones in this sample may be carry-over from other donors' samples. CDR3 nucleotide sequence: TGCGCCAGCAGCTTGGAAGGGAACACTGAAGCTTTCTTT. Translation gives CASSLEGNTEAFF.